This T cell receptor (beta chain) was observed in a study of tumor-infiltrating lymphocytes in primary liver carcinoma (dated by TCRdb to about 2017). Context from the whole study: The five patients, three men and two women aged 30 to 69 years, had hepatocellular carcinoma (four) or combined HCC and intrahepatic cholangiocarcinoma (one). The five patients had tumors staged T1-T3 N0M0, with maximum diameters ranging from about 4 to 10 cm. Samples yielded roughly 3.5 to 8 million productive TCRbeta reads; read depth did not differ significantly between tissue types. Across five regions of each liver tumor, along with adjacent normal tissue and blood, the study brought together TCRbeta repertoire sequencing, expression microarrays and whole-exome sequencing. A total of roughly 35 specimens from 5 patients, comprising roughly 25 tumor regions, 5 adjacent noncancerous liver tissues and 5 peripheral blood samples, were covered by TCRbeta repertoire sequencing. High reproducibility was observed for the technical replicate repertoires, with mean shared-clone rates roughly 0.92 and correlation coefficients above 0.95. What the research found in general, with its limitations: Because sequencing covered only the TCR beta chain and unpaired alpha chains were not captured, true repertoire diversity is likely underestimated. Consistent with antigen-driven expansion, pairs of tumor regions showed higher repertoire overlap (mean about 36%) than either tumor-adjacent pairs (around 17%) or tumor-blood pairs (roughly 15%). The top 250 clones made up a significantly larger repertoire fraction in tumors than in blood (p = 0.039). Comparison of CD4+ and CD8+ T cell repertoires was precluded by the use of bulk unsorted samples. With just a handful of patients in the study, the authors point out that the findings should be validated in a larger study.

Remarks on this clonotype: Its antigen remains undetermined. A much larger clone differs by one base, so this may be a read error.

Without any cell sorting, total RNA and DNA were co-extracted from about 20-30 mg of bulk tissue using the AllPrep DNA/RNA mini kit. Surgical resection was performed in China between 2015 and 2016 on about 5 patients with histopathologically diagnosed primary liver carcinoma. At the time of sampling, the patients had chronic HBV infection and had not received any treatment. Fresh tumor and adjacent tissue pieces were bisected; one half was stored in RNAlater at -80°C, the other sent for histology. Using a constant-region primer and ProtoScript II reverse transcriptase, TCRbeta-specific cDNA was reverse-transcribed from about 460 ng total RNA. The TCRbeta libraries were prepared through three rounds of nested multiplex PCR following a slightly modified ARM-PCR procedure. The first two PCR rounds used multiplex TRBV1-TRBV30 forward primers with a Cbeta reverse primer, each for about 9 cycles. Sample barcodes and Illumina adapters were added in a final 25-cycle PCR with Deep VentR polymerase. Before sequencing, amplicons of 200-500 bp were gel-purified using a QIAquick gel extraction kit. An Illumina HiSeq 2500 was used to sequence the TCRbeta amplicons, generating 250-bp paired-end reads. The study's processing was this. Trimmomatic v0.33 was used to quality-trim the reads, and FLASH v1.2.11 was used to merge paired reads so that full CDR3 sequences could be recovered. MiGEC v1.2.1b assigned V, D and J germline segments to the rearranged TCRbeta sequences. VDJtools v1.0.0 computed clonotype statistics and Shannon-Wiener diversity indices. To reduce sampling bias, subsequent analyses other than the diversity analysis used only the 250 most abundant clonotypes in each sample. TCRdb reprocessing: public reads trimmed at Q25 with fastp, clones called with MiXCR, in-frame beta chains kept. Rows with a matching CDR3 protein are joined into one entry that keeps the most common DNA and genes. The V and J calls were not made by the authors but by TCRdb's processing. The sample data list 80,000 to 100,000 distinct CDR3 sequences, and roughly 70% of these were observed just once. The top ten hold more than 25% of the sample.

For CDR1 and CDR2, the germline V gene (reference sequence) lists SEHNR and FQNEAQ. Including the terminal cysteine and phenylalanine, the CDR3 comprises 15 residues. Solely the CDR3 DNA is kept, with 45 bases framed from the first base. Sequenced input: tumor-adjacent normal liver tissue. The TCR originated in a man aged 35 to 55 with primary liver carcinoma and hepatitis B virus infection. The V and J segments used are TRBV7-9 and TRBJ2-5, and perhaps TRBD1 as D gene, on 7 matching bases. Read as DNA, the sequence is TGTACCAGCAGCTTTGTAGGAGGGGGCGGAGAGACCCAGTACTTC. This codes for CTSSFVGGGGETQYF.